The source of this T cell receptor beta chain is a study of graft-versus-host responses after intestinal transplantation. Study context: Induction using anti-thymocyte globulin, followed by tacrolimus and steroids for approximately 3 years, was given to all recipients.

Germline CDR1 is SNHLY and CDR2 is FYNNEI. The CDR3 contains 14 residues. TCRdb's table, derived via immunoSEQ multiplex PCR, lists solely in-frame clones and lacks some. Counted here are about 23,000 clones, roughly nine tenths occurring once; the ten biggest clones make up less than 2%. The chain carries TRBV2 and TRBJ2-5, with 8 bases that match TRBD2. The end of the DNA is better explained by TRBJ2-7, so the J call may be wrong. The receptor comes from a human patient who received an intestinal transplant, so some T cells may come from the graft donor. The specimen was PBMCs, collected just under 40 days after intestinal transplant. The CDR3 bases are TGTGCCAGCAGTGAACGGGGACTAGTCTACGAGCAGTACTTC. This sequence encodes CASSERGLVYEQYF.